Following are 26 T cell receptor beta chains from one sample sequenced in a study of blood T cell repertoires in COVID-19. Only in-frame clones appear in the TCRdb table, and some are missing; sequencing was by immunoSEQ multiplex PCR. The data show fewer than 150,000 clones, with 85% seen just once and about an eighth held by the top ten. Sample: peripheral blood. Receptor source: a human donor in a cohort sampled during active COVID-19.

Here the CDR3 DNA reads TGCGCCAGCAGCCCCCTTGCCTGGACAGCCTACAATGAGCAGTTCTTC. Translation: CASSPLAWTAYNEQFF. The J gene is TRBJ2-1, the V gene TRBV4-1; D might be TRBD1 (6 bases). Trimming pared 4 bases from V and 2 bases from J, leaving 15 bases between. Germline V CDR1 and CDR2: MGHRA, YSYEKL. This CDR3 spans 16 amino acids.

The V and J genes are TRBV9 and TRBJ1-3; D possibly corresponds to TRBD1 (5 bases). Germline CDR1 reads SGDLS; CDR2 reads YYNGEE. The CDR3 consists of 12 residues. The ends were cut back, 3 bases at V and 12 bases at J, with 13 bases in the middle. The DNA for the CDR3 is TGTGCCAGCAGCGGCTCAGGGTTGGGCATATATTTT. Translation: CASSGSGLGIYF.

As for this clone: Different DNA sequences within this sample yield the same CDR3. In nucleotides, the CDR3 is TGTGCCAGCAGGCGGAACACCGGGGAGCTGTTTTTT. Translating gives CASRRNTGELFF. This chain uses TRBV6-5 with TRBJ2-2; D is unresolved. V lost 6 bases to trimming and J lost 1 base, with 3 bases between them. Germline-derived CDR1 and CDR2 are MNHEY and SVGAGI. CDR3 size: 12 residues.

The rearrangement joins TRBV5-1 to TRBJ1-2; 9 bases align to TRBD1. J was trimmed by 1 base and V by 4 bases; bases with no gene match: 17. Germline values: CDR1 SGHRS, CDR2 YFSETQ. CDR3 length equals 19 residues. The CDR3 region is CASSPDFRDRDQLNYGYTF. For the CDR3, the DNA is TGCGCCAGCAGCCCGGACTTCCGGGACAGGGACCAACTTAACTATGGCTACACCTTC.

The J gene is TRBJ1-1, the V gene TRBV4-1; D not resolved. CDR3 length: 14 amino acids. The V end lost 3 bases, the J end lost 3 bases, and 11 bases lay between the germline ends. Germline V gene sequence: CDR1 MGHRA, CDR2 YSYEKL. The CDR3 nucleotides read TGCGCCAGCAGCCAGATAAGCCAGGACACTGAAGCTTTCTTT. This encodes CASSQISQDTEAFF.

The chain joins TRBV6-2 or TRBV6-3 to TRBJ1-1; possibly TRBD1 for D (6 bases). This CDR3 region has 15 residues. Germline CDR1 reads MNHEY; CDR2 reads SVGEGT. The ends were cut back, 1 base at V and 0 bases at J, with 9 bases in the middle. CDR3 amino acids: CASSYFGGLNTEAFF. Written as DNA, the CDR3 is TGTGCCAGCAGTTACTTTGGGGGCCTGAACACTGAAGCTTTCTTT.

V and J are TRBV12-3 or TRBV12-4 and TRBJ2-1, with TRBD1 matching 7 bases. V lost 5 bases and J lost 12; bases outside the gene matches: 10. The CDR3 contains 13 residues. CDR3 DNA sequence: TGTGCCAGCAGTGACTATTCGGGACAGTGGCAGTTCTTC. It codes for CASSDYSGQWQFF.

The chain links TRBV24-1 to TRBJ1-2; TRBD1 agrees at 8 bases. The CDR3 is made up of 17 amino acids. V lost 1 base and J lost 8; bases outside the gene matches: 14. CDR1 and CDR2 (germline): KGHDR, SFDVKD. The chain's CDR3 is CATSDLKAGGPLKGYTF. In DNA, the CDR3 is TGTGCCACCAGTGATTTAAAGGCAGGGGGCCCCCTGAAGGGCTACACCTTC.

Written as DNA, the CDR3 is TGTGCCAGCAGTTTATCGGGACAGGTGGGGCCCGGGGAGCTGTTTTTT. This encodes CASSLSGQVGPGELFF. The chain couples TRBV28 to TRBJ2-2; TRBD1 aligns across 8 bases. CDR3 length equals 16 residues. Germline V CDR1 and CDR2: MDHEN, SYDVKM. Trimming removed 1 base from V and 6 bases from J; junction bases left unmatched: 7.

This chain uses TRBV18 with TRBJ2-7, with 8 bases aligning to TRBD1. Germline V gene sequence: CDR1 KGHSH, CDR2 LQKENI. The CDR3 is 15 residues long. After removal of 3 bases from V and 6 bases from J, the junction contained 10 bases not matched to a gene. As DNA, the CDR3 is TGTGCCAGCTCACCGACAGGGGTATCAAGGGTCGAGCAGTACTTC. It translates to CASSPTGVSRVEQYF. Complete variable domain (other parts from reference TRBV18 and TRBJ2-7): NAGVMQNPRHLVRRRGQEARLRCSPMKGHSHVYWYRQLPEEGLKFMVYLQKENIIDESGMPKERFSAEFPKEGPSILRIQQVVRGDSAAYFCASSPTGVSRVEQYFGPGTRLTVT.

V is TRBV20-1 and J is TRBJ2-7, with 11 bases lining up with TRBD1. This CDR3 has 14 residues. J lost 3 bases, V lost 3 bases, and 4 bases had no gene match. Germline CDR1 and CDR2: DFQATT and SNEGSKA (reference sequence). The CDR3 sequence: CSASPGTGGYEQYF. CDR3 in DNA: TGCAGTGCTAGTCCGGGGACAGGGGGCTACGAGCAGTACTTC.

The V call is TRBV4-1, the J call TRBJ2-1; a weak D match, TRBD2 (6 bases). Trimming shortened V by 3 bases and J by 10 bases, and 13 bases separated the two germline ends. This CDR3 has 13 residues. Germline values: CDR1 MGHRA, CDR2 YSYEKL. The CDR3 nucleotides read TGCGCCAGCAGCCACCTTCGCGGGGCCGAGCAGTTCTTC. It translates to CASSHLRGAEQFF.

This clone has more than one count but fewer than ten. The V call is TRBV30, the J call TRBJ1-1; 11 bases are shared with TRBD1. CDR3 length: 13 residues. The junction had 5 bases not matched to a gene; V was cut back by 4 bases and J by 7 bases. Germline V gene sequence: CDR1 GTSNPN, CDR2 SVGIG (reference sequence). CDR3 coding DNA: TGTGCCTGGAAAAGGACAGGGGGCGGTGAAGCTTTCTTT. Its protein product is CAWKRTGGGEAFF.

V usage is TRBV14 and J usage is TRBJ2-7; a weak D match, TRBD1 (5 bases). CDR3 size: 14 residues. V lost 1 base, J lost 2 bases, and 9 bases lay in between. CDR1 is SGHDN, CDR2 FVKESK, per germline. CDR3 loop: CASSQARGPYEQYF. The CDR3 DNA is TGTGCCAGCAGCCAAGCTAGGGGTCCCTACGAGCAGTACTTC.

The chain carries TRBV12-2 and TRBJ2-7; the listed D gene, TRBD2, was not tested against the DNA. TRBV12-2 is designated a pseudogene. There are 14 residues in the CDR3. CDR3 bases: TGTGCAAGTCGCTTAGTTAGTATGTTCTACGAGCAGTACTTC. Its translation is CASRLVSMFYEQYF.

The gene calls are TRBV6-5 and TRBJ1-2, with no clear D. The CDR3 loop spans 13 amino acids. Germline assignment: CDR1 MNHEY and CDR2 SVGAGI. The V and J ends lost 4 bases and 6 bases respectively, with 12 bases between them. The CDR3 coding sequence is TGTGCCAGCAGTTCTCGTCGGGGAAATGGCTACACCTTC. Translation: CASSSRRGNGYTF.

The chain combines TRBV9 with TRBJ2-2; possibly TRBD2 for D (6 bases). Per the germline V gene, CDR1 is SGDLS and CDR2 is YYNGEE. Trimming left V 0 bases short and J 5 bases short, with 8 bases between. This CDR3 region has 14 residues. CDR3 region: CASSVAGGTGELFF. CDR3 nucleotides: TGTGCCAGCAGCGTAGCCGGGGGTACCGGGGAGCTGTTTTTT.

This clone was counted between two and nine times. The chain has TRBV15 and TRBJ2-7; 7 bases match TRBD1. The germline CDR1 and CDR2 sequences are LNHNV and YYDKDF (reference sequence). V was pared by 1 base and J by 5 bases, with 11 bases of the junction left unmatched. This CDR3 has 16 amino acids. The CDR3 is CATSRGLDGDSHEQYF. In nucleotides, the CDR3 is TGTGCCACCAGCAGAGGTCTTGATGGGGACAGCCACGAGCAGTACTTC.

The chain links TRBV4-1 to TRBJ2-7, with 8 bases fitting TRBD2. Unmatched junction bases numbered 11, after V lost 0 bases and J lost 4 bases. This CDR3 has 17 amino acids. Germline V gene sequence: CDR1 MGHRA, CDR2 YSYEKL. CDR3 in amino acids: CASSQEYTSGGMYEQYF. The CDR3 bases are TGCGCCAGCAGCCAAGAATACACCAGCGGGGGAATGTACGAGCAGTACTTC.

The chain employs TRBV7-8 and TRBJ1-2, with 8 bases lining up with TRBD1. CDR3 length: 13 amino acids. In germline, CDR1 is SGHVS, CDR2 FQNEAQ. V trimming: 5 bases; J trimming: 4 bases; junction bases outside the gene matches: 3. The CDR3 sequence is CASSETGVYGYTF. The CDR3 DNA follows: TGTGCCAGCAGCGAGACAGGGGTCTATGGCTACACCTTC.

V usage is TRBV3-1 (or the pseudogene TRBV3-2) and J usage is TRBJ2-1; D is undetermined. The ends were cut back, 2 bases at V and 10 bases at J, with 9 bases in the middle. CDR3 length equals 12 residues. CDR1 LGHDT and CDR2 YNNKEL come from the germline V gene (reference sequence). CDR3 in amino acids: CASSQRSVEQFF. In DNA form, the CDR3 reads TGTGCCAGCAGCCAACGCTCAGTGGAGCAGTTCTTC.

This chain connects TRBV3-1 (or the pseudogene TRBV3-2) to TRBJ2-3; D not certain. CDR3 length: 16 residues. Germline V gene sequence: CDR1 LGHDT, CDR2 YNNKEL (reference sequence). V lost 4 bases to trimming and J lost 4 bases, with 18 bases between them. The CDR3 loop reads CASSPCKAVSPDTQYF. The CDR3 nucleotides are TGTGCCAGCAGCCCCTGCAAGGCGGTTAGCCCAGATACGCAGTATTTT.

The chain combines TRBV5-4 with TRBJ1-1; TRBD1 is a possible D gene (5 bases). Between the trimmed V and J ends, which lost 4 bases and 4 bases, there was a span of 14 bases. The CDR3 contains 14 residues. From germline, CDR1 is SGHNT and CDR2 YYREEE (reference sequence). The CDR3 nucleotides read TGTGCCAGCAGCACAGAGACAGCCACCACTGAAGCTTTCTTT. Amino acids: CASSTETATTEAFF.

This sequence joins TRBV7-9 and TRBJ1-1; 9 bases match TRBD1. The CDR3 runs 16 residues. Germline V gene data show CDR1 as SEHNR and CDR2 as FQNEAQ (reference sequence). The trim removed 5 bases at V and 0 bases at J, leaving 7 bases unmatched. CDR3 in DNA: TGTGCCAGCAGCCCACAGGGGGCCCTCTTGAACACTGAAGCTTTCTTT. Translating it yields CASSPQGALLNTEAFF.

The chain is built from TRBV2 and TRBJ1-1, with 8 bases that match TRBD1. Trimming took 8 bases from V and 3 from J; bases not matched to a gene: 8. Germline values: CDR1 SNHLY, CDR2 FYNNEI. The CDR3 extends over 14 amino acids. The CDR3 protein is CASQDRDSYTEAFF. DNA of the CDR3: TGTGCCAGCCAGGACAGGGATTCGTACACTGAAGCTTTCTTT.

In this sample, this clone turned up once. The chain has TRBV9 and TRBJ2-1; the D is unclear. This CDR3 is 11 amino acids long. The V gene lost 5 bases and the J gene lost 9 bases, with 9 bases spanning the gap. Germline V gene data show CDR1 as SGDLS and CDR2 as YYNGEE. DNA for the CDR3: TGTGCCAGCAGTTCTAGTAGTGAGCAGTTCTTC. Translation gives CASSSSSEQFF.